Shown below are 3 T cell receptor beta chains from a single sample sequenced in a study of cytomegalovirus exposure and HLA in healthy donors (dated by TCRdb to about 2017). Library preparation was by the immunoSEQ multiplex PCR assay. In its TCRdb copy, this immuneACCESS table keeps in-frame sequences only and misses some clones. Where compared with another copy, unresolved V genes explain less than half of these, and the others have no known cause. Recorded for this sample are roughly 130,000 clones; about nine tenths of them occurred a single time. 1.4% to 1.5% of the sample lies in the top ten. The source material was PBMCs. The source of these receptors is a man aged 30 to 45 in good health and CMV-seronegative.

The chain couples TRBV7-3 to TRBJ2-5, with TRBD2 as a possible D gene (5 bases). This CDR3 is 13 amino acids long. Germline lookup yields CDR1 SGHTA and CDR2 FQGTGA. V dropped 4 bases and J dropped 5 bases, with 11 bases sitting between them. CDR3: CASSYSRGETQYF. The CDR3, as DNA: TGTGCCAGCAGCTACTCGAGAGGGGAGACCCAGTACTTC.

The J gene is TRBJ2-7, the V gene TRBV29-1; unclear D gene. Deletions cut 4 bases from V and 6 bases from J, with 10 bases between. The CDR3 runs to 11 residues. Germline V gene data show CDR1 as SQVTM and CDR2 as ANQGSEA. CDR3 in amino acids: CSVATESEQYF. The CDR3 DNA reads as TGCAGCGTTGCTACAGAGAGCGAGCAGTACTTC.

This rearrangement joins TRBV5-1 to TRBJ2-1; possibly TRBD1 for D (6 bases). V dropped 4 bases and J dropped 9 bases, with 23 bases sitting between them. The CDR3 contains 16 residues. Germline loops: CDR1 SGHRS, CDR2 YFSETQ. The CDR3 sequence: CASSTTGTRTFGEQFF. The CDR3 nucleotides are TGCGCCAGCAGCACCACCGGGACAAGGACCTTCGGTGAGCAGTTCTTC.